The source of this T cell receptor (beta chain) is a study of T cells in Graves' hyperthyroidism and ophthalmopathy. When ophthalmopathy did not progress within 18 months, Graves' hyperthyroidism was considered stable. The study excluded patients with uncontrolled infection, other autoimmune disease, pregnancy or lactation. Trimming left V 6 bases short and J 7 bases short, with 16 bases between. The CDR3 is made up of 14 amino acids. The V gene's germline CDR1 is MDHEN and CDR2 SYDVKM. This clonotype was picked up many times. No antigen is known for it. Findings and limits, study-wide: Clonotypes that were expanded in thyroid above 0.001 mostly appeared in blood too.

Authors of the study amplified TCR beta CDR3 regions from RNA transcripts. The study used the HTBI primer set for a first-round RT-PCR of the TCR CDR3. Each CDR3 protein is one row after TCRdb ran MiXCR on the multiplex PCR reads. The sample consists of hundreds of thousands of distinct CDR3 sequences, approximately 13% of them appearing once. The V call is TRBV28, the J call TRBJ2-1; either TRBD1 or TRBD2 may fit D (5 bases each). Source material: blood. This receptor was obtained from a woman younger than 45 with Graves' hyperthyroidism. The chain's CDR3 is CASRPRKGENEQFF. CDR3 bases: TGTGCCAGCAGACCCCGGAAAGGGGAGAATGAGCAGTTCTTC. The full variable domain, rest sourced from reference TRBV28 and TRBJ2-1, is DVKVTQSSRYLVKRTGEKVFLECVQDMDHENMFWYRQDPGLGLRLIYFSYDVKMKEKGDIPEGYSVSREKKERFSLILESASTNQTSMYLCASRPRKGENEQFFGPGTRLTVL.